This TCR beta chain was identified in a study of T cell repertoires in cytomegalovirus infection. Across the whole study: HLA-B-restricted CMV epitopes that are well studied, plus recently identified HLA-C-restricted ones, were used by the study.

The junction had 6 bases not matched to a gene; V was cut back by 1 base and J by 5 bases. Germline assignment: CDR1 SGHNT and CDR2 YYREEE (reference sequence). This CDR3 contains 15 residues. TCRdb reprocessed the reads with MiXCR, giving one entry per CDR3 protein. The table has over 100,000 distinct CDR3 sequences, around 30% seen once. Remarks on this clonotype: Its antigen is unidentified.

The chain recombines TRBV5-4 with TRBJ1-1; TRBD1 matches at 9 bases. This clonotype was obtained from a human donor in good health (CMV status not recorded). Some clones in this sample may be carry-over from other donors' samples. The specimen comprised CD8+ T cells from cultured PBMCs, sampled from culture after CMV antigen stimulation. CDR3 DNA: TGTGCCAGCAGCTTGACCGGGACAGGGATGACTGAAGCTTTCTTT. It codes for CASSLTGTGMTEAFF.